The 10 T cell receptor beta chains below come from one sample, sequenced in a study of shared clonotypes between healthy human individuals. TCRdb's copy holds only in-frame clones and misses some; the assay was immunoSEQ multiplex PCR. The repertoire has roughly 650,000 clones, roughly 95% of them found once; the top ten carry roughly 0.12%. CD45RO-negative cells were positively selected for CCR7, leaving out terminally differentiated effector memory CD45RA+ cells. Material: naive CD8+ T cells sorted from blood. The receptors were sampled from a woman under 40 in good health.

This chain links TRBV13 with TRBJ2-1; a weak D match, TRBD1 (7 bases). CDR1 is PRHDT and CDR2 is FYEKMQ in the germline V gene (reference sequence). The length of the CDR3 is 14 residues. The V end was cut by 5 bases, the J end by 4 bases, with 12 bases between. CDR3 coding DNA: TGTGCCAGCAGCCCCGCGGGACAGTACAATGAGCAGTTCTTC. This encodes CASSPAGQYNEQFF.

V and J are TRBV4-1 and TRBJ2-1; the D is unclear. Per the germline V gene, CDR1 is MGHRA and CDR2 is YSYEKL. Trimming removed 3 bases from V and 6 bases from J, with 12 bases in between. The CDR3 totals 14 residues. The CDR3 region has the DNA TGCGCCAGCAGCCAGAAGGTCACCGCCAATGAGCAGTTCTTC. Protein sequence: CASSQKVTANEQFF.

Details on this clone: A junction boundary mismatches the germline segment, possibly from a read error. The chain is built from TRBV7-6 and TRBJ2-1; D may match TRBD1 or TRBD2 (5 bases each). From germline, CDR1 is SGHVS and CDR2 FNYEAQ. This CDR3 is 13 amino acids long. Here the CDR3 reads CASSRGTYDEQFF. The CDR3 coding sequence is TGTGCCAGCAGCAGAGGGACCTACGATGAGCAGTTCTTC. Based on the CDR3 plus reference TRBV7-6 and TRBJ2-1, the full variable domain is GAGVSQSPRYKVTKRGQDVALRCDPISGHVSLYWYRQALGQGPEFLTYFNYEAQQDKSGLPNDRFSAERPEGSISTLTIQRTEQRDSAMYRCASSRGTYDEQFFGPGTRLTVL.

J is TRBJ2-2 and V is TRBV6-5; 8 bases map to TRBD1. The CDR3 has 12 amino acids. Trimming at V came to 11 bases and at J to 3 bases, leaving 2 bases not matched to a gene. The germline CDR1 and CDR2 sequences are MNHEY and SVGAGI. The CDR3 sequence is CAVQGDTGELFF. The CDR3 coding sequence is TGTGCCGTACAGGGGGACACCGGGGAGCTGTTTTTT.

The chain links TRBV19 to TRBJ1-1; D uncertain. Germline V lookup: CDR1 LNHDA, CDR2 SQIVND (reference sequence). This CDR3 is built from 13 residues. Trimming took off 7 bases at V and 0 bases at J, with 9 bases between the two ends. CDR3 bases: TGTGCCAGTAATTACGGCATGAACACTGAAGCTTTCTTT. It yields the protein CASNYGMNTEAFF.

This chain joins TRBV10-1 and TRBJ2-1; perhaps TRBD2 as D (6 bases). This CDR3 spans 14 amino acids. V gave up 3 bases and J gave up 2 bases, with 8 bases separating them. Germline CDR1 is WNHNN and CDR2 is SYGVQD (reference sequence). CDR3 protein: CASSDWGAYNEQFF. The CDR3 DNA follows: TGCGCCAGCAGTGACTGGGGGGCCTACAATGAGCAGTTCTTC.

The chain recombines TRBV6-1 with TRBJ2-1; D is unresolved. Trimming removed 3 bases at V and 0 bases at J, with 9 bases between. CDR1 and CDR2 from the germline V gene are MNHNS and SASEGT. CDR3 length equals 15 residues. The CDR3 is CASSDFPSSYNEQFF. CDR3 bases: TGTGCCAGCAGTGATTTTCCGAGCTCCTACAATGAGCAGTTCTTC.

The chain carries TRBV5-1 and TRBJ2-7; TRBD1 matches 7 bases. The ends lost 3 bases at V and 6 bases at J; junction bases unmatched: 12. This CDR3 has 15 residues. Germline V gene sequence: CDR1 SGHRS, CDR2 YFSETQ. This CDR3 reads CASSYRRDRTGEQYF. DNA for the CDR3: TGCGCCAGCAGCTACCGCCGGGACAGAACGGGCGAGCAGTACTTC.

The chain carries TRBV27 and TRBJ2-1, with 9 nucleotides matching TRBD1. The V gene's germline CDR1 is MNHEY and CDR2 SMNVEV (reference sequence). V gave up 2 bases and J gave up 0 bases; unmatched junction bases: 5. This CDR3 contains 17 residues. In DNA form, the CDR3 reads TGTGCCAGCAGTTTACGAACAGGGGGCGACTCCTACAATGAGCAGTTCTTC. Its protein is CASSLRTGGDSYNEQFF.

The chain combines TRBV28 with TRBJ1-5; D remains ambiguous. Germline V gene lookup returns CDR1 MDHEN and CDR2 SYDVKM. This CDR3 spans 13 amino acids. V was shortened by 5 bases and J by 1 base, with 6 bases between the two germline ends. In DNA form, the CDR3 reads TGTGCCAGCAGTCGGGAGAGCAATCAGCCCCAGCATTTT. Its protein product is CASSRESNQPQHF.